This TCR beta chain was found in a study of cytomegalovirus exposure and HLA in healthy donors. From germline, CDR1 is KGHSH and CDR2 LQKENI. The CDR3 covers 15 residues. V lost 2 bases to trimming and J lost 2 bases, with 10 bases between them. Primers for the PCR totalled 60 Vbeta and 13 Jbeta. This table comes from immunoSEQ multiplex PCR, and its TCRdb copy is limited to in-frame clones, with some not included. The sample includes some 180,000 clones, roughly 70% seen only once; the top ten take roughly 3%. The receptor was derived from a male donor in good health and CMV-seronegative. The chain has TRBV18 and TRBJ2-1; D uncertain. Input material: PBMCs. CDR3 bases: TGTGCCAGCTCACCAGTACTCACCCCCTACAATGAGCAGTTCTTC. Its translation: CASSPVLTPYNEQFF.